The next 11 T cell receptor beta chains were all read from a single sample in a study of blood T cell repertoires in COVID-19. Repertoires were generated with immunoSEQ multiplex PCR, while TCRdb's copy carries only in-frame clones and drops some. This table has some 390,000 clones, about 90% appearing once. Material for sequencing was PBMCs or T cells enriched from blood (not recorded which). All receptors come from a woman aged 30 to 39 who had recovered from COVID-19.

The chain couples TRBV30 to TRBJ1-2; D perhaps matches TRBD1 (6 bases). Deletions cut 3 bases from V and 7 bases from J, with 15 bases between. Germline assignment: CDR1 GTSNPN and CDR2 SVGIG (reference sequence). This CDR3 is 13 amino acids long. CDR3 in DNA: TGTGCCTGGAGGGAACAGGGAGGGGGTGGCTACACCTTC. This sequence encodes CAWREQGGGGYTF.

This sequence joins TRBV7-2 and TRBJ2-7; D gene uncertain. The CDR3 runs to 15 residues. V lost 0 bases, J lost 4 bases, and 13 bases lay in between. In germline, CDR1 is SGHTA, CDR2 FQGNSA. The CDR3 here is CASSLAGTSPYEQYF. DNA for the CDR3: TGTGCCAGCAGCTTAGCTGGCACAAGTCCATACGAGCAGTACTTC.

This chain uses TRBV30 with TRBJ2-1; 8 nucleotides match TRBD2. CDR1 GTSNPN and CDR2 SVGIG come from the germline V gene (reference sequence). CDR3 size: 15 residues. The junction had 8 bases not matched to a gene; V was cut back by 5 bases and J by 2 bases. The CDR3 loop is CAWVTSGLTYNEQFF. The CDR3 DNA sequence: TGTGCCTGGGTTACTAGCGGACTAACCTACAATGAGCAGTTCTTC.

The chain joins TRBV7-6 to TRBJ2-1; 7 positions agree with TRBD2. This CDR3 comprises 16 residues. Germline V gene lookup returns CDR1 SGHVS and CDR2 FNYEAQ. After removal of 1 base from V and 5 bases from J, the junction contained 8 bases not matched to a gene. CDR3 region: CASSLVGGLADNEQFF. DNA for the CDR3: TGTGCCAGCAGCTTAGTTGGTGGGCTAGCGGACAATGAGCAGTTCTTC.

CDR3: CAWSGDRRGEAFF. For the CDR3, the DNA is TGTGCCTGGAGTGGGGACAGGAGAGGTGAAGCTTTCTTT. V usage is TRBV30 and J usage is TRBJ1-1, with TRBD1 identical over 8 bases. With V trimmed by 1 base and J by 7 bases, 5 bases remained unmatched. CDR3 length: 13 residues. CDR1 and CDR2 from the germline V gene are GTSNPN and SVGIG (reference sequence).

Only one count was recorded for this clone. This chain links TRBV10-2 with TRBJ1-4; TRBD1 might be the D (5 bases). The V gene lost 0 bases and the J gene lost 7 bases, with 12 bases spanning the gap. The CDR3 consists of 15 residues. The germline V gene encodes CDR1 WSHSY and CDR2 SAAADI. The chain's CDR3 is CASSESAGRGEKLFF. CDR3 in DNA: TGCGCCAGCAGTGAGTCCGCAGGGAGGGGTGAAAAACTGTTTTTT.

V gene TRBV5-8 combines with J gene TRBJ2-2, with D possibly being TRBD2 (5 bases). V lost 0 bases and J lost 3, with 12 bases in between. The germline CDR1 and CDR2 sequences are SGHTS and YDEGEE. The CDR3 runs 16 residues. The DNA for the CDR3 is TGTGCCAGCAGCTTGGAGAGGGCCCGGGACACCGGGGAGCTGTTTTTT. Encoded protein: CASSLERARDTGELFF. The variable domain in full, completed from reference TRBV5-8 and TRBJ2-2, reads EAGVTQSPTHLIKTRGQQATLRCSPISGHTSVYWYQQALGLGLQFLLWYDEGEERNRGNFPPRFSGRQFPNYSSELNVNALELEDSALYLCASSLERARDTGELFFGEGSRLTVL.

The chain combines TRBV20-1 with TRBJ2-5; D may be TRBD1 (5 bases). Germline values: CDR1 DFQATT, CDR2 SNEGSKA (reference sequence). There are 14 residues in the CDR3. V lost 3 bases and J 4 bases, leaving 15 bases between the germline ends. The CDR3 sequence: CSASMGRALETQYF. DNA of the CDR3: TGCAGTGCTAGTATGGGCAGGGCGTTAGAGACCCAGTACTTC.

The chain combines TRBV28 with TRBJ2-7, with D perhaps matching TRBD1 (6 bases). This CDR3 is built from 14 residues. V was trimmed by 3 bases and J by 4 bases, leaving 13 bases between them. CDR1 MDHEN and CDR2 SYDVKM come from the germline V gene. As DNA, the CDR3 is TGTGCCAGCAGTTTCGCAGGGACAACTTACGAGCAGTACTTC. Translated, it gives CASSFAGTTYEQYF.

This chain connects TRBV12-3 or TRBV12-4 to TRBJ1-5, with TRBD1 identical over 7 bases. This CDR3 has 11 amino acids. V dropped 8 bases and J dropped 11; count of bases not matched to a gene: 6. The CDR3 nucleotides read TGTGCCAGCGGAATAACAGGGGCCCAGCATTTT. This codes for CASGITGAQHF.

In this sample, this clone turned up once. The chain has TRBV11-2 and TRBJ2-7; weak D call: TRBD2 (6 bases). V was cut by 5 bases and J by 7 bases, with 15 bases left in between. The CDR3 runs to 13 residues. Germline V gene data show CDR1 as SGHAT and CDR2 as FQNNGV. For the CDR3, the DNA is TGTGCCAGCAGCAAACATTCAGGGAGGGAGCAGTACTTC. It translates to CASSKHSGREQYF. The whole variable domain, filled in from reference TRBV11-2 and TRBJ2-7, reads EAGVAQSPRYKIIEKRQSVAFWCNPISGHATLYWYQQILGQGPKLLIQFQNNGVVDDSQLPKDRFSAERLKGVDSTLKIQPAKLEDSAVYLCASSKHSGREQYFGPGTRLTVT.